This T cell receptor beta chain is from a study of blood T cell repertoires in COVID-19 (dated by TCRdb to the early 2020s). For the wider study: The collaborator samples originated in the United States, Italy and Spain and spanned the acute and convalescent phases of COVID-19. The prospective study material was composed of cDNA or gDNA derived from T cells, B-cell-depleted T cells, or PBMCs. The dataset comprised deeply sampled blood TCRbeta repertoires from subjects exposed to, actively infected with, or recovered from COVID-19. The repertoires were made available in a free public database intended to serve as a resource for research on the immune response to SARS-CoV-2. Samples were obtained from the ongoing ImmuneRACE study (first 160 participants) and from over 1,000 subjects provided by 6 global collaborators. Sample metadata almost always included a de-identified subject ID, COVID-19 status, age in years and sex. Where available, HLA class I and class II types were obtained from metadata supplied by the sample provider rather than from assay-based typing. The full study reports these points: How much clinical and demographic metadata was included differed by source and by participant, and the metadata was provided uncurated.

The collaborating institutions used their own protocols to collect whole blood in K2EDTA tubes. For TCRbeta analysis, collaborator samples were shipped as frozen whole blood, as isolated PBMCs, or as DNA extracted from either sample type. TCRbeta CDR3 regions were amplified from genomic DNA using the immunoSEQ Assay, a bias-controlled multiplex PCR. Under the source paper's analysis protocol: The number of nucleated cells in each sample was estimated by amplification of reference gene primers within the assay. To quantify the absolute abundance of each unique TCRbeta CDR3 rearrangement, sequence reads were collapsed and filtered. For each sample, productive Simpson clonality was calculated by taking the square root of Simpson's diversity index across productive rearrangements. In TCRdb, the immuneACCESS table is reduced to in-frame sequences with V and J assigned. These tables do not hold every clone; where another copy was compared, an unresolved V gene accounts for under half, and the others remain unexplained. The V and J calls and clone size were taken over from that table, and D and trimming were inferred from the DNA. For this sample the table gives about 270,000 clones, of which roughly 86% were detected only once. The ten biggest clones cover approximately 9.7% of the sample.

About this clone itself: Its antigen target is currently unknown. No much larger clone is present one base from it, and per-base qualities are unavailable.

The germline V gene sets CDR1 to SGHRS and CDR2 to YFSETQ. The CDR3 holds 16 amino acids from the cysteine to the phenylalanine. Only the CDR3 portion is preserved as DNA: 48 bases, with reading frame beginning at the first base. Clipping removes 0 bases from V and 4 bases from J, with 6 as the unmatched junction base count. The sample taken for sequencing was peripheral blood. This sequence uses TRBV5-1 and TRBJ2-3; 9 of the junction bases match TRBD2. The sequence was obtained from a man in his forties with active or convalescent COVID-19. The DNA reads TGCGCCAGCAGCTTGGGCGGGGGGGCCGTGGCAGATACGCAGTATTTT. Translation gives CASSLGGGAVADTQYF.